Presented here are 23 T cell receptor beta chains from one specimen sequenced in a study of cytomegalovirus exposure and HLA in healthy donors. PCR employed 60 Vbeta and 13 Jbeta primers. This table comes from immunoSEQ multiplex PCR, and its TCRdb copy is limited to in-frame clones, with some not included. The sample lists 300,000 or so clones, around four fifths occurring once. The sequencing sample was made of PBMCs. These receptors all stem from a woman between 35 and 50 years old in good health and CMV-seropositive.

This clone was counted a single time. The chain couples TRBV11-2 to TRBJ2-1, with TRBD2 matching over 13 bases. V lost 4 bases, J lost 0 bases, and 3 bases stayed unmatched. CDR1 SGHAT and CDR2 FQNNGV come from the germline V gene. The CDR3 length is 17 residues. The DNA for the CDR3 is TGTGCCAGCAGCTCCTGGACTAGCGGGGGCTCCTACAATGAGCAGTTCTTC. This encodes CASSSWTSGGSYNEQFF.

The chain is built from TRBV2 and TRBJ2-1; 9 nucleotides align to TRBD2. Trimming at V came to 7 bases and at J to 5 bases, leaving 6 bases not matched to a gene. The germline V gene encodes CDR1 SNHLY and CDR2 FYNNEI. The CDR3 has 14 residues. The CDR3 DNA reads TGTGCCAGCATGGCGGCTAGCGGGAACAATGAGCAGTTCTTC. It is translated as CASMAASGNNEQFF.

The J gene is TRBJ1-4, the V gene TRBV7-8, with no clear D. The CDR3 has 13 amino acids. Per germline, CDR1 SGHVS and CDR2 FQNEAQ. V lost 6 bases, J lost 7 bases, and 12 bases lay in between. Here the CDR3 reads CASSRGVGEKLFF. In DNA, the CDR3 is TGTGCCAGCAGTCGGGGTGTTGGTGAAAAACTGTTTTTT.

The chain combines TRBV7-2 with TRBJ2-7; a possible D gene is TRBD2 (6 bases). Germline V CDR1 and CDR2: SGHTA, FQGNSA. V lost 1 base to trimming and J lost 4 bases, with 11 bases between them. The length of the CDR3 is 14 residues. The CDR3 nucleotides are TGTGCCAGCAGCTTAGACTACGGGAGATACGAGCAGTACTTC. Protein product: CASSLDYGRYEQYF.

The chain is built from TRBV7-2 and TRBJ1-2; TRBD1 is a possible D gene (6 bases). Trimming pared 3 bases from V and 1 base from J, leaving 9 bases between. The CDR3 spans 14 residues. CDR1 is SGHTA and CDR2 is FQGNSA in the germline V gene. The CDR3 loop is CASSLPGVNYGYTF. The CDR3 region has the DNA TGTGCCAGCAGCTTGCCAGGGGTTAACTATGGCTACACCTTC. Complete variable domain (other parts from reference TRBV7-2 and TRBJ1-2): GAGVSQSPSNKVTEKGKDVELRCDPISGHTALYWYRQSLGQGLEFLIYFQGNSAPDKSGLPSDRFSAERTGGSVSTLTIQRTQQEDSAVYLCASSLPGVNYGYTFGSGTRLTVV.

This clone was picked up one time. The rearrangement uses TRBV5-1 and TRBJ2-1; tentative D call: TRBD1 (5 bases). The length of the CDR3 is 16 residues. V was shortened by 3 bases and J by 7 bases, with 20 bases between the two germline ends. Germline CDR1 and CDR2: SGHRS and YFSETQ. The DNA of the CDR3 is TGCGCCAGCAGCTCCGAACAGGAGATTCCCTTAAATGAGCAGTTCTTC. Residues: CASSSEQEIPLNEQFF.

The chain uses TRBV4-3 and TRBJ2-1; 13 bases map to TRBD2. The junction had 7 bases not matched to a gene; V was cut back by 0 bases and J by 8 bases. The germline CDR1 and CDR2 sequences are LGHNA and YSLEER. CDR3 size: 17 residues. The CDR3 reads CASSQDSRTSGSHEQFF. In nucleotides, the CDR3 is TGCGCCAGCAGCCAAGATAGTAGGACTAGCGGGAGCCATGAGCAGTTCTTC.

The V gene is TRBV11-3, the J gene TRBJ1-5; no reliable D call. V gave up 5 bases and J gave up 3 bases, with 5 bases separating them. CDR1 is SGHNT, CDR2 YENEEA, per germline. The CDR3 is 12 amino acids. CDR3 amino acids: CASSLNNQPQHF. CDR3 bases: TGTGCCAGCAGCCTTAACAATCAGCCCCAGCATTTT.

The chain recombines TRBV19 with TRBJ2-2; no clear D gene. Germline V gene data show CDR1 as LNHDA and CDR2 as SQIVND (reference sequence). The CDR3 covers 11 residues. Trimming removed 7 bases at V and 4 bases at J, with 4 bases between. The CDR3 protein is CASTFTGELFF. In DNA form, the CDR3 reads TGTGCCAGTACGTTCACCGGGGAGCTGTTTTTT.

This sequence joins TRBV7-3 and TRBJ2-1, with 9 nucleotides matching TRBD2. This CDR3 is built from 18 residues. Germline loops: CDR1 SGHTA, CDR2 FQGTGA. The junction had 11 bases not matched to a gene; V was cut back by 4 bases and J by 1 base. The CDR3 nucleotides are TGTGCCAGCAGCTGGTATCCTAGCGGGATGCAATCCTACAATGAGCAGTTCTTC. Translation: CASSWYPSGMQSYNEQFF.

This sequence joins TRBV6-1 and TRBJ1-4; TRBD1 agrees at 10 bases. The CDR3 loop spans 15 amino acids. Germline trimming cut 6 bases from V and 6 bases from J; bases unmatched to any gene: 7. Germline loops: CDR1 MNHNS, CDR2 SASEGT. The CDR3 bases are TGTGCCAGCAGGGTCCGGGACAGGGGAGATGAAAAACTGTTTTTT. This encodes CASRVRDRGDEKLFF.

The chain is built from TRBV27 and TRBJ1-2; 11 nucleotides match TRBD1. The germline V gene has CDR1 MNHEY and CDR2 SMNVEV (reference sequence). The CDR3 extends over 13 amino acids. J lost 8 bases, V lost 8 bases, and 7 bases had no gene match. The CDR3 is CASGTGGTKGYTF. CDR3 in DNA: TGTGCCAGCGGGACAGGGGGAACGAAGGGCTACACCTTC.

This clone was found a few times. The genes are TRBV18 and TRBJ2-7; TRBD2 aligns across 7 bases. The length of the CDR3 is 13 residues. CDR1 is KGHSH and CDR2 is LQKENI in the germline V gene. Trimming cost V 4 bases and J 5 bases; bases outside gene matches: 5. The CDR3, as DNA: TGTGCCAGCTCACACGGGACTATCAACGAGCAGTACTTC. Translation gives CASSHGTINEQYF.

The J gene is TRBJ1-5, the V gene TRBV7-8; TRBD1 matches 10 bases. The CDR3 has 17 amino acids. The germline gives CDR1 SGHVS, CDR2 FQNEAQ. J lost 1 base, V lost 6 bases, and 9 bases had no gene match. The CDR3 reads CASSPGTGAPSNQPQHF. As DNA, the CDR3 is TGTGCCAGCAGTCCCGGGACAGGGGCCCCAAGCAATCAGCCCCAGCATTTT. Full variable domain (rest looked up from reference TRBV7-8 and TRBJ1-5): GAGVSQSPRYKVAKRGQDVALRCDPISGHVSLFWYQQALGQGPEFLTYFQNEAQLDKSGLPSDRFFAERPEGSVSTLKIQRTQQEDSAVYLCASSPGTGAPSNQPQHFGDGTRLSIL.

The V and J genes are TRBV30 and TRBJ2-1; 8 bases line up with TRBD2. This CDR3 has 13 amino acids. V trimming: 1 base; J trimming: 7 bases; junction bases outside the gene matches: 3. Germline-derived CDR1 and CDR2 are GTSNPN and SVGIG (reference sequence). The CDR3 bases are TGTGCCTGGAGTGGGACTAGCAGGAATGAGCAGTTCTTC. Protein: CAWSGTSRNEQFF.

This clone has only a few counts. This chain connects TRBV2 to TRBJ1-5; possibly TRBD1 for D (5 bases). The V end was cut by 6 bases, the J end by 7 bases, with 10 bases between. The CDR3 spans 12 residues. Germline assignment: CDR1 SNHLY and CDR2 FYNNEI. CDR3 sequence (DNA): TGTGCCAGCAGCCCCGACAGACAGCCCCAGCATTTT. Its translation is CASSPDRQPQHF.

This sequence joins TRBV4-2 and TRBJ2-3; D is possibly TRBD1 (5 bases). V shed 0 bases and J shed 0 bases, with 10 bases lying between them. The CDR3 length is 16 residues. Germline CDR1 and CDR2: LGHNA and YNFKEQ. This CDR3 reads CASSQDGHSSTDTQYF. DNA for the CDR3: TGTGCCAGCAGCCAAGACGGACACTCTAGCACAGATACGCAGTATTTT.

The sample holds many counts of this clone. The chain carries TRBV5-4 and TRBJ1-2; D is unresolved. This CDR3 contains 13 residues. Trimming stripped 4 bases from V and 10 bases from J, with 17 bases between. Per the germline V gene, CDR1 is SGHNT and CDR2 is YYREEE (reference sequence). The chain's CDR3 is CASSPLGGDVYTF. CDR3 coding DNA: TGTGCCAGCAGCCCCCTGGGAGGAGACGTCTACACCTTC.

This clone was found a few times. V is TRBV14 and J is TRBJ2-7; 8 bases agree with TRBD2. The V segment lost 4 bases and the J segment 12 bases; nucleotides outside the gene matches: 14. CDR1 and CDR2 (germline): SGHDN, FVKESK. The CDR3 length is 14 residues. CDR3 sequence (DNA): TGTGCCAGCAGCCCTACCGGGACTAGAAAGGATGCGTACTTC. Translation gives CASSPTGTRKDAYF.

The chain has TRBV4-3 and TRBJ1-1, with D maybe TRBD1 (5 bases). V was trimmed by 8 bases and J by 2 bases, leaving 15 bases between them. CDR3 length: 14 amino acids. Germline values: CDR1 LGHNA, CDR2 YSLEER. The CDR3, as DNA: TGCGCCAGCTCCCTTTGGGGGGATAACACTGAAGCTTTCTTT. This codes for CASSLWGDNTEAFF.

This chain links TRBV14 with TRBJ2-3; D may be TRBD2 (6 bases). The V gene's germline CDR1 is SGHDN and CDR2 FVKESK. The CDR3 is 15 amino acids. V was clipped by 0 bases and J by 5 bases, with 12 bases between them. The CDR3 loop is CASSQDLSGLDTQYF. CDR3 coding DNA: TGTGCCAGCAGCCAAGACTTATCGGGACTAGATACGCAGTATTTT.

This chain links TRBV7-9 with TRBJ2-7, with D possibly TRBD2 on 5 matching bases. The CDR3 loop spans 13 amino acids. V was cut by 1 base and J by 6 bases, with 10 bases left in between. In germline, CDR1 is SEHNR, CDR2 FQNEAQ (reference sequence). The CDR3 region has the DNA TGTGCCAGCAGCTTAGTTACGGGGAGCGAGCAGTACTTC. This encodes CASSLVTGSEQYF.

The rearrangement uses TRBV6-1 and TRBJ2-7; weak D call: TRBD2 (6 bases). Per the germline V gene, CDR1 is MNHNS and CDR2 is SASEGT. V lost 4 bases and J 0 bases, leaving 13 bases between the germline ends. This CDR3 has 15 amino acids. The CDR3 DNA reads as TGTGCCAGCAGTGGGGTTGTTAGCGGCTCCTACGAGCAGTACTTC. This codes for CASSGVVSGSYEQYF.